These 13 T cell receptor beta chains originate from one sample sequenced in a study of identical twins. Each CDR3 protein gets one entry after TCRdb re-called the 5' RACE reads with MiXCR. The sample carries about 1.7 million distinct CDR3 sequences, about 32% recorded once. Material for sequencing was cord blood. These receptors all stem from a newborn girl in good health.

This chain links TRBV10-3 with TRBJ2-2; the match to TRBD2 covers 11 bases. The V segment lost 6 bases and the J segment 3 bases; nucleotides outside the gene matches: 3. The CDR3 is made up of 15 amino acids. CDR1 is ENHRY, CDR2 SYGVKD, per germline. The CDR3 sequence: CAISPTSGDTGELFF. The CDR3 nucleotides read TGTGCCATCAGCCCGACTAGCGGGGACACCGGGGAGCTGTTTTTT.

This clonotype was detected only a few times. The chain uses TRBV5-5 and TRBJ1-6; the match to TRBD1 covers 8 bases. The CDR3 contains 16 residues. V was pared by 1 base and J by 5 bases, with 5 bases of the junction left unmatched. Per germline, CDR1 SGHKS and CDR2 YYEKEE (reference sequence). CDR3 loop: CASSLPKQGDNSPLHF. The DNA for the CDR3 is TGTGCCAGCAGCTTGCCTAAACAGGGGGATAATTCACCCCTCCACTTT.

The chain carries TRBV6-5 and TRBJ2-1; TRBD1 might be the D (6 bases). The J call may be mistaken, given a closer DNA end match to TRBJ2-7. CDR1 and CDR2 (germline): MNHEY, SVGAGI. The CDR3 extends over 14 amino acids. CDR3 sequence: CASSPGEPYNEQYF. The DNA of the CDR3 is TGTGCCAGCAGTCCAGGGGAGCCCTACAATGAGCAGTACTTC.

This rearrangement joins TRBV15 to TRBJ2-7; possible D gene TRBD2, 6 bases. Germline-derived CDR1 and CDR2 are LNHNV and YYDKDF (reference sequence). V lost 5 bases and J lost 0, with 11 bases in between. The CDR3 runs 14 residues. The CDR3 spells CATSYLANSYEQYF. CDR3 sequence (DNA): TGTGCCACCAGCTATCTAGCGAACTCCTACGAGCAGTACTTC. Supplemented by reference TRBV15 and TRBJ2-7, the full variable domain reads DAMVIQNPRYQVTQFGKPVTLSCSQTLNHNVMYWYQQKSSQAPKLLFHYYDKDFNNEADTPDNFQSRRPNTSFCFLDIRSPGLGDTAMYLCATSYLANSYEQYFGPGTRLTVT.

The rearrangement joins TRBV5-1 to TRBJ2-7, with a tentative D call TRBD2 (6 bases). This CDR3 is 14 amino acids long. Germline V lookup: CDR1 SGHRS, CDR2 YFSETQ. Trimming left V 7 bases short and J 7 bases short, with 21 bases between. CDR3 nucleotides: TGCGCCAGCCGACAAGGACTAAGTATCAATGAGCAGTACTTC. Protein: CASRQGLSINEQYF.

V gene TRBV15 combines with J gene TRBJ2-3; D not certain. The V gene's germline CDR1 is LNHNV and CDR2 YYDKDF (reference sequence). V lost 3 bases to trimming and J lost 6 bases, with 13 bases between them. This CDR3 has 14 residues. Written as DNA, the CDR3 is TGTGCCACCAGCAGTGGTCCGAGTCGGGATACGCAGTATTTT. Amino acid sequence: CATSSGPSRDTQYF. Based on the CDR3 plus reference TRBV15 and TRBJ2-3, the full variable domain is DAMVIQNPRYQVTQFGKPVTLSCSQTLNHNVMYWYQQKSSQAPKLLFHYYDKDFNNEADTPDNFQSRRPNTSFCFLDIRSPGLGDTAMYLCATSSGPSRDTQYFGPGTRLTVL.

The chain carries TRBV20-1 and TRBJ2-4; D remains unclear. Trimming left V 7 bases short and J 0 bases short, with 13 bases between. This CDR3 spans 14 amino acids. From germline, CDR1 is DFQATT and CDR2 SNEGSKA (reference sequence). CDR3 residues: CSGRLRLAKNIQYF. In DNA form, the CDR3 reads TGCAGTGGAAGGTTGCGGCTAGCCAAAAACATTCAGTACTTC.

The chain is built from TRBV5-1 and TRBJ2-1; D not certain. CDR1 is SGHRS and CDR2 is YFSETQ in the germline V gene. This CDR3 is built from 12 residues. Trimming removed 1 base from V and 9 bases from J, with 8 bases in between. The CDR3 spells CASSLKLTEQFF. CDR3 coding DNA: TGCGCCAGCAGCTTGAAACTCACTGAGCAGTTCTTC.

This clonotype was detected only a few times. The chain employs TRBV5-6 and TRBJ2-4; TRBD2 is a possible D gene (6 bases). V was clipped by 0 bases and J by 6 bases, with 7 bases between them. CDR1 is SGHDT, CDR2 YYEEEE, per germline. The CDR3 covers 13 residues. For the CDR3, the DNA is TGTGCCAGCAGCTTGGGGAGGGTAAACATTCAGTACTTC. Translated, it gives CASSLGRVNIQYF.

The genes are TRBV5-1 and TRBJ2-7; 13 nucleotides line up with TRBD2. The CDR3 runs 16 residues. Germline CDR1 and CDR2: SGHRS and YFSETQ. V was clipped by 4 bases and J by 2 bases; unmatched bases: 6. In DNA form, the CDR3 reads TGCGCCAGCAGCACCGGGGGACTAGCGGGGCCCTACGAGCAGTACTTC. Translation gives CASSTGGLAGPYEQYF.

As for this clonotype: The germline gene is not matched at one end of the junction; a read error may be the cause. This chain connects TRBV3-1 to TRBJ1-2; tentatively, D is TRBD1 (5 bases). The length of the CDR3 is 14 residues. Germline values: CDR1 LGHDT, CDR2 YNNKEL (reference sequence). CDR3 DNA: TGTGCCAGCAGCCCCGGGACGTCTTTCTATGGCCACACCTTC. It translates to CASSPGTSFYGHTF.

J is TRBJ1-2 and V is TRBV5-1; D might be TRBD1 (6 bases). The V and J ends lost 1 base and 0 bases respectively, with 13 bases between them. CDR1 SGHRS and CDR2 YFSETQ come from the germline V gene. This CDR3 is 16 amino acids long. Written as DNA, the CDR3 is TGCGCCAGCAGCTTGAGGAGAGGGACAACTAACTATGGCTACACCTTC. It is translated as CASSLRRGTTNYGYTF.

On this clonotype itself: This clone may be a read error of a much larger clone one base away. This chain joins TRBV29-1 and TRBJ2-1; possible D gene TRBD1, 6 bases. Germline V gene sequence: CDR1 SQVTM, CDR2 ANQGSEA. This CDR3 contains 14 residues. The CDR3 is CGVLTTGAYNEQFF. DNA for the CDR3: TGCGGCGTTCTGACGACAGGCGCCTACAATGAGCAGTTCTTC.